The clone carrying this T cell receptor beta chain was detected many times. Its antigen is still unknown. The making of cDNA relied on 5'RACE with 10-nucleotide random UMIs. Per sequencing run, 15-18 subjects together gave over 190 million TCR-beta sequences. One entry per CDR3 protein results from TCRdb running MiXCR on the 5' RACE reads. This sample has 20,000 or so distinct CDR3 sequences, with over 2.5% found just once. This sample stems from a study of neurological immune-mediated disorders. Study observations and caveats: The repertoires of 18 of 34 multiple sclerosis patients were placed by phylogenetic grouping in a single related-CDR3 cluster, which may be a signature.

Between the trimmed V and J ends, which lost 3 bases and 0 bases, there was a span of 6 bases. This CDR3 has 13 residues. Per germline, CDR1 DFQATT and CDR2 SNEGSKA (reference sequence). The receptor's source is a woman aged 18 to 35 with multiple sclerosis. The material sequenced was PBMCs. The chain combines TRBV20-1 with TRBJ1-3; D unclear. The CDR3 DNA reads as TGCAGTGCTAGTCAGAGCTCTGGAAACACCATATATTTT. Protein product: CSASQSSGNTIYF.